This T cell receptor beta chain was recovered during a study of blood T cell repertoires in COVID-19. TCRdb's copy holds only in-frame clones and misses some; the assay was immunoSEQ multiplex PCR. The sample contains tens of thousands of clones, roughly 93% of which appear only once. The germline V gene encodes CDR1 KGHSH and CDR2 LQKENI. V lost 3 bases and J lost 4; bases outside the gene matches: 4. The CDR3 contains 15 residues. The source material was peripheral blood. The receptor comes from a human donor in a cohort sampled during active COVID-19. The chain uses TRBV18 and TRBJ2-4; 9 positions agree with TRBD1. In DNA, the CDR3 is TGTGCCAGCTCACCGACACAGGGGGCTAAAAACATTCAGTACTTC. Amino acid sequence: CASSPTQGAKNIQYF.